This T cell receptor beta chain was profiled in a study of early T cells in non-severe SARS-CoV-2 infection. Background on the study: Investigators sequenced bulk RNA drawn from unsorted whole blood, and chains remained unpaired.

TCRdb re-derived calls from the 5' RACE reads in MiXCR, one entry per CDR3 protein. This sample carries more than 65,000 distinct CDR3 sequences, 9.5% to 15% of them seen once, and the ten largest clones take 2.5% to 3%. Points on this clonotype: A read error may produce the germline difference seen at one junction end.

Germline values: CDR1 MNHNY, CDR2 SVGAGI (reference sequence). This CDR3 is 14 amino acids long. The sequence came from an adult who was a healthcare worker with PCR-confirmed SARS-CoV-2 infection or an uninfected control (not recorded which). Specimen: whole blood, collected at baseline. J is TRBJ2-6 and V is TRBV6-6; D unresolved. In DNA, the CDR3 is TGTGCCAGCAGTTACCCCTCTGGGACCAACGTCCTGACTTTC. Its translation: CASSYPSGTNVLTF.